The following is a T cell receptor (beta chain) sequence with its context. A far bigger clonotype differs at one base, so this is likely a read error. Distinct nucleotide sequences in the sample also encode this CDR3. The data belong to a study of shared clonotypes between healthy human individuals. Repertoires were generated with immunoSEQ multiplex PCR, while TCRdb's copy carries only in-frame clones and drops some. The data contain hundreds of thousands of clones, around 77% of them singletons. The V gene's germline CDR1 is GTSNPN and CDR2 SVGIG (reference sequence). The CDR3 covers 13 residues. This TCR was recovered from a woman in her forties in good health. Some clones in this sample may be carry-over from other donors' samples. Specimen: PBMCs. This chain joins TRBV30 and TRBJ1-1; D ambiguous. DNA for the CDR3: TGTGCCTGGGACTGGAACATGAACACTGAAGCTTTTTTT. Its translation: CAWDWNMNTEAFF.